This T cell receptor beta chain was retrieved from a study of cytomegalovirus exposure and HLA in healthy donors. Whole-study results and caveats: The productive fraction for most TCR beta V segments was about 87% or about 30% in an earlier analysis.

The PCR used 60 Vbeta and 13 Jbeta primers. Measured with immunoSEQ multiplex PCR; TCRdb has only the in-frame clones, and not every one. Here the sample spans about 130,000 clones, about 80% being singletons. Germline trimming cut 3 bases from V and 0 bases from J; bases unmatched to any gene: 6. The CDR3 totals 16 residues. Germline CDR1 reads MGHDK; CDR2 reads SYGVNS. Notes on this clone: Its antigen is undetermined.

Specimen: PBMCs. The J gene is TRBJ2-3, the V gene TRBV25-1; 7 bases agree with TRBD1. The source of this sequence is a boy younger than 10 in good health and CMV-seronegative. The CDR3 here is CASSDPDRASTDTQYF. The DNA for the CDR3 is TGTGCCAGCAGTGACCCTGACAGGGCTAGCACAGATACGCAGTATTTT.